Shown below are 3 T cell receptor beta chains from a single sample sequenced in a study of T cells in Graves' hyperthyroidism and ophthalmopathy. Using RNA transcripts as the source, TCR beta CDR3 regions were amplified. HTBI primers were used for first-round RT-PCR of the TCR CDR3. TCRdb recomputed calls from the multiplex PCR reads with MiXCR, one row per CDR3 protein. The sample comprises some 570,000 distinct CDR3 sequences, 14% of which are singletons, and 7% to 9% rests with the top ten. Source material: blood. Receptor source: a woman under 30 with Graves' ophthalmopathy.

This clonotype has a count of ten or more. The chain combines TRBV6-1 with TRBJ2-5; no reliable D call. CDR3 length equals 14 residues. V lost 6 bases to trimming and J lost 2 bases, with 13 bases between them. The germline gives CDR1 MNHNS, CDR2 SASEGT. The CDR3 here is CASSPLLKQETQYF. The CDR3 DNA follows: TGTGCCAGCAGCCCGCTCCTAAAACAAGAGACCCAGTACTTC.

This clonotype was recorded many times. The rearrangement joins TRBV7-8 to TRBJ2-3; no reliable D call. V gave up 1 base and J gave up 5 bases, with 16 bases separating them. Germline V gene sequence: CDR1 SGHVS, CDR2 FQNEAQ. This CDR3 region has 16 residues. The CDR3 sequence: CASSLGGSGVGDTQYF. CDR3 coding DNA: TGTGCCAGCAGCTTAGGCGGTAGTGGGGTCGGAGATACGCAGTATTTT.

In its sample, this clonotype was seen many times. The V gene is TRBV4-1, the J gene TRBJ1-5; no definite D call. Germline V CDR1 and CDR2: MGHRA, YSYEKL. The CDR3 loop spans 12 amino acids. Between the trimmed V and J ends, which lost 1 base and 7 bases, there was a span of 5 bases. The DNA for the CDR3 is TGCGCCAGCAGCCAAGTGGGGCAGCCCCAGCATTTT. This codes for CASSQVGQPQHF.